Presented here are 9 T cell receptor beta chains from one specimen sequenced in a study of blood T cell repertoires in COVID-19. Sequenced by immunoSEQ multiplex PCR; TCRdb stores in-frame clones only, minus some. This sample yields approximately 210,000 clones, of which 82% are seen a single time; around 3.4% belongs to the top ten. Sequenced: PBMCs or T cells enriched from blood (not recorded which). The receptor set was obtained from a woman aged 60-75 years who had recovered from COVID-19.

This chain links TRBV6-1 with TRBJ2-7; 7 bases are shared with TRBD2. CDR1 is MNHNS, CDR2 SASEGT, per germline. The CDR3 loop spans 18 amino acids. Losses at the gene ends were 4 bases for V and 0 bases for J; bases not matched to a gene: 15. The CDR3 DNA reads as TGTGCCAGCAGTGGGGGGGGGAAAACTCCAAGGAGCTCCTACGAGCAGTACTTC. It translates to CASSGGGKTPRSSYEQYF.

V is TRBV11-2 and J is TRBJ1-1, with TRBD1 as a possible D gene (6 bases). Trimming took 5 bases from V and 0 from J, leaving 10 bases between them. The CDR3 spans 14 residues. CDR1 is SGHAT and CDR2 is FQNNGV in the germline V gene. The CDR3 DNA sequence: TGTGCCAGCAGCCCGACAGGCTTGAACACTGAAGCTTTCTTT. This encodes CASSPTGLNTEAFF.

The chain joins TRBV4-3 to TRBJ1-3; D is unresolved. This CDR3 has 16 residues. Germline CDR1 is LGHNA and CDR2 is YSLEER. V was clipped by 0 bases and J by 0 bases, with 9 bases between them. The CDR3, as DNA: TGCGCCAGCAGCCAAGATCGGGTCCGCTCTGGAAACACCATATATTTT. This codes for CASSQDRVRSGNTIYF.

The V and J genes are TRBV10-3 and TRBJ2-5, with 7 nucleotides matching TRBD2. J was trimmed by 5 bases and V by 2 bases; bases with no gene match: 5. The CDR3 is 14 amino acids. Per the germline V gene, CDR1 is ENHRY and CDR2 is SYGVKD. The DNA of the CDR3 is TGTGCCATCAGTGAGGGCTGGCGGGGGGAGACCCAGTACTTC. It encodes CAISEGWRGETQYF.

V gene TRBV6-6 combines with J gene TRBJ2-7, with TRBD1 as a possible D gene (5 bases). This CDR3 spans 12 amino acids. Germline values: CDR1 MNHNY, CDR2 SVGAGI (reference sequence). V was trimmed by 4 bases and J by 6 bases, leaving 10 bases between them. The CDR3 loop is CASSLGQTEQYF. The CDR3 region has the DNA TGTGCCAGCAGTTTGGGGCAGACCGAGCAGTACTTC.

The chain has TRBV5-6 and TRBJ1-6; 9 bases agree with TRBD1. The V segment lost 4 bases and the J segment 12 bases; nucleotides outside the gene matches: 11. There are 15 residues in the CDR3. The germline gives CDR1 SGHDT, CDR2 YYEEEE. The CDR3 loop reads CASSKRQQDRGPLHF. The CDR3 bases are TGTGCCAGCAGCAAAAGACAACAGGACAGGGGACCCCTCCACTTT.

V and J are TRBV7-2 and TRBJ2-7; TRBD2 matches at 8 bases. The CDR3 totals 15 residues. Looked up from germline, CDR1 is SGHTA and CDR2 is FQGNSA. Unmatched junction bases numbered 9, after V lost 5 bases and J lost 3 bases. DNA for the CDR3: TGTGCCAGCAGCCTGGGTAGCGGGATCGTCTACGAGCAGTACTTC. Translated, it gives CASSLGSGIVYEQYF. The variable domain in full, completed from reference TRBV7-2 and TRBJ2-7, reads GAGVSQSPSNKVTEKGKDVELRCDPISGHTALYWYRQSLGQGLEFLIYFQGNSAPDKSGLPSDRFSAERTGGSVSTLTIQRTQQEDSAVYLCASSLGSGIVYEQYFGPGTRLTVT.

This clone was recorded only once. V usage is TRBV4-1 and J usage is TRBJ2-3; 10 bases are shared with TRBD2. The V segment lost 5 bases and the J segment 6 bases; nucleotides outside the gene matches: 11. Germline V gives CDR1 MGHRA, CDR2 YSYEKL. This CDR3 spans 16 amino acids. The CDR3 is CASSRSPGTSVDTQYF. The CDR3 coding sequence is TGCGCCAGCAGCAGATCCCCCGGGACTAGCGTCGATACGCAGTATTTT.

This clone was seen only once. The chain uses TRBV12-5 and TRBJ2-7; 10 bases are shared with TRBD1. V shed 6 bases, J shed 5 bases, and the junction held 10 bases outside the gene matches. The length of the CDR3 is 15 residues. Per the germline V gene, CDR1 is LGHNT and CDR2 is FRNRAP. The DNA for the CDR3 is TGTGCTAGTGGCCTTCCGGGACAGGGGTCCCACGAGCAGTACTTC. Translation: CASGLPGQGSHEQYF. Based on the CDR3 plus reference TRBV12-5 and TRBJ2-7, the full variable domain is DARVTQTPRHKVTEMGQEVTMRCQPILGHNTVFWYRQTMMQGLELLAYFRNRAPLDDSGMPKDRFSAEMPDATLATLKIQPSEPRDSAVYFCASGLPGQGSHEQYFGPGTRLTVT.